This T cell receptor beta chain was captured by sequencing in a study of graft-versus-host responses after intestinal transplantation. V shed 1 base and J shed 5 bases, with 20 bases lying between them. CDR3 size: 16 residues. Germline values: CDR1 GTSNPN, CDR2 SVGIG (reference sequence). Measured with immunoSEQ multiplex PCR; TCRdb has only the in-frame clones, and not every one. This table has fewer than 55,000 clones, approximately 95% appearing once. A note on this clone: Its cognate antigen is unknown.

This chain links TRBV30 with TRBJ2-5, with D perhaps matching TRBD1 or TRBD2 (5 bases each). The receptor comes from a human donor who was the organ donor for an intestinal transplant. This specimen was unstimulated CD8+ T cells sorted from spleen or lymph node cells, taken before transplant. The CDR3 bases are TGTGCCTGGAGTGGGTTCCTCACTAGGCCAGGGGAGACCCAGTACTTC. This encodes CAWSGFLTRPGETQYF.